This TCR beta chain appears in the sequencing data of a study of CD8+CD57+ T cells in acquired aplastic anemia. The study, taken as a whole, reports: Patients and controls were found to share over 25 CD8+ CDR3 sequences.

For CDR3 and TCR beta VDJ profiling, genomic DNA was the template used. TCRdb called the reads again in MiXCR, with one record for every CDR3 protein. This table has hundreds of thousands of distinct CDR3 sequences, 65% to 75% appearing once. In germline, CDR1 is LNHDA, CDR2 SQIVND (reference sequence). The CDR3 sequence is 15 residues long. The V and J ends lost 5 bases and 2 bases, in that order; junction bases with no gene match: 5. Points on this clonotype: Its antigen is currently unknown.

Sequencing input: sorted CD4+, CD8+, or CD8+CD57+ T cells (not recorded which) from PBMCs. The chain is built from TRBV19 and TRBJ2-3, with TRBD2 matching 9 bases. This TCR derives from a human donor in good health, serving as a control. DNA for the CDR3: TGTGCCAGTAGTGGTAGCGGGGGAAACACAGATACGCAGTATTTT. This encodes CASSGSGGNTDTQYF.